This T cell receptor (beta chain) stems from a study of control samples from healthy donors and cancer patients. In germline, CDR1 is MNHEY, CDR2 SMNVEV (reference sequence). There are 15 residues in the CDR3. V was cut by 5 bases and J by 6 bases, with 16 bases left in between. Profiling relied on immunoSEQ multiplex PCR, and the TCRdb table lists in-frame clones only, not all of them. This sample has 70,000 or so clones, with around 95% found just once. This TCR was sampled from a woman in her thirties or forties in good health. This chain joins TRBV27 and TRBJ1-4; D gene ambiguous. Sequenced: blood. The CDR3 reads CASSPSGGSDEKLFF. The CDR3 DNA sequence: TGTGCCAGCAGTCCCTCAGGAGGGTCGGATGAAAAACTGTTTTTT.